This T cell receptor (beta chain) was recorded in a study of T-cell reconstitution after alpha-beta-depleted transplantation in children. Findings and limits, study-wide: Among T cells one year after transplant, newly produced cells accounted for most counts and diversity.

The library targeted TCRbeta and was prepared with unique molecular identifiers. TCRdb re-derived calls from the PCR reads in MiXCR, one entry per CDR3 protein. Of 300,000 to 400,000 distinct CDR3 sequences in the sample, 23% were seen once. Turning to this clonotype: Its antigen is unknown.

The germline V gene encodes CDR1 KGHDR and CDR2 SFDVKD. Between the trimmed V and J ends, which lost 6 bases and 5 bases, there was a span of 12 bases. This CDR3 is built from 13 residues. The genes are TRBV24-1 and TRBJ1-1, with a tentative D call TRBD1 (5 bases). This TCR was recovered from a male patient between 10 and 17 years old who had a stem cell transplant for acute lymphoblastic leukemia, so the T cells may come from the graft donor. The sequenced sample was PBMCs, mostly from graft donor cells, obtained 180 days after TCRalphabeta/CD19-depleted stem cell transplant. The CDR3 sequence is CATSRGGSTEAFF. In DNA, the CDR3 is TGTGCCACCAGTCGGGGGGGGTCTACTGAAGCTTTCTTT.